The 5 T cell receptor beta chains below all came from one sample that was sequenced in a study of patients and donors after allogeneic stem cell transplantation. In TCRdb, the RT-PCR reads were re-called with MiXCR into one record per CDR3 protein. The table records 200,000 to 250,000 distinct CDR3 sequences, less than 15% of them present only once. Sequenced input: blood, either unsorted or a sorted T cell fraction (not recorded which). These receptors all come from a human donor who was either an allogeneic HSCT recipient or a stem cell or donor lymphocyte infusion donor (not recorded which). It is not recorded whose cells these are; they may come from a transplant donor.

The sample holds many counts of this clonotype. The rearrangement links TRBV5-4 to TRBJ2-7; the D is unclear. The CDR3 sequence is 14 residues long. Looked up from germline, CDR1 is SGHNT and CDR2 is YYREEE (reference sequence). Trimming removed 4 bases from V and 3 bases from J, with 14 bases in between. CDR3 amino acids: CASSRIDLGYEQYF. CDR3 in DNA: TGTGCCAGCAGCCGCATAGACCTGGGCTACGAGCAGTACTTC. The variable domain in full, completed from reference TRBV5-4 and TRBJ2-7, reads ETGVTQSPTHLIKTRGQQVTLRCSSQSGHNTVSWYQQALGQGPQFIFQYYREEENGRGNFPPRFSGLQFPNYSSELNVNALELDDSALYLCASSRIDLGYEQYFGPGTRLTVT.

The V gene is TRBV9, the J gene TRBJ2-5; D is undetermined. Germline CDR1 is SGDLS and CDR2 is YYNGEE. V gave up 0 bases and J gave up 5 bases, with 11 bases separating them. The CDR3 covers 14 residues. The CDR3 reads CASSVGASSETQYF. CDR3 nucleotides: TGTGCCAGCAGCGTAGGGGCGAGCTCCGAGACCCAGTACTTC.

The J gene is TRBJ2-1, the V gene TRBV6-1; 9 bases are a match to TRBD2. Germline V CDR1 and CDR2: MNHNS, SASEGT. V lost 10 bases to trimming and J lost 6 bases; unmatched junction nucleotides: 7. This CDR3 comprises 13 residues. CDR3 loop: CAIQRGATNEQFF. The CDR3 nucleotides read TGTGCCATACAGCGGGGGGCAACCAATGAGCAGTTCTTC.

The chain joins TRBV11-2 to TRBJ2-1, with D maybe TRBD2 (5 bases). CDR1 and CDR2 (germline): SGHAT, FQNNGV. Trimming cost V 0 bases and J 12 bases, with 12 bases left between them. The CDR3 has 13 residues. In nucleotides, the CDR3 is TGTGCCAGCAGCTTAGAGGTCCGGGGTCGGCAGTTCTTC. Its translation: CASSLEVRGRQFF.

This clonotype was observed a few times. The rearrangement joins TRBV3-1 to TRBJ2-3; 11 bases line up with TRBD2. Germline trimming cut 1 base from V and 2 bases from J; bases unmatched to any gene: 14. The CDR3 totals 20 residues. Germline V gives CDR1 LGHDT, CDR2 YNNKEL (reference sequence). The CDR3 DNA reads TGTGCCAGCAGCCAAGGGGCCCTCCTTAGCGGGAGGGCTGACACAGATACGCAGTATTTT. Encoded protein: CASSQGALLSGRADTDTQYF.